These T cell receptor beta chains were read from a single sample in a study of primary melanoma T cells and metastatic recurrence. Profiled with immunoSEQ multiplex PCR; TCRdb holds only in-frame clones, not every one. The sample has some 590 clones, 80% to 95% seen once. The sequencing sample was made of melanoma tumor tissue. The receptor source for this set is a human donor with melanoma. Both conserved end residues are part of each CDR3. The D gene is left open where the match is weak. Only part of the rows carry a size: once, few, many, or a class if the clone is expanded.

clone_size | j_call | d_call | v_call | cdr3_aa | cdr3_nt
few | TRBJ1-5 | . | TRBV11-3 | CASSRGAGGNQPQHF | TGTGCCAGCAGCCGGGGGGCGGGGGGCAATCAGCCCCAGCATTTT
. | TRBJ2-1 | . | TRBV15 | CATSRDRGWGEQFF | TGTGCCACCAGCAGAGATAGGGGGTGGGGTGAGCAGTTCTTC
. | TRBJ2-7 | . | TRBV22-1 | CASSLEQNYEQYF | TGTGCCAGCAGTTTAGAGCAGAACTACGAGCAGTACTTC
. | TRBJ1-3 | . | TRBV7-4 | CASSLIGTENTIYF | TGTGCCAGCAGCTTAATAGGGACCGAAAACACCATATATTTT
. | TRBJ2-1 | . | TRBV7-7 | CASSLVVGSYNEQFF | TGTGCCAGCAGCTTAGTGGTAGGGTCCTACAATGAGCAGTTCTTC
once | TRBJ1-5 | TRBD1 | TRBV6-8 | CASTEDRISNQPQHF | TGTGCCAGCACCGAGGACAGGATTAGCAATCAGCCCCAGCATTTT
once | TRBJ1-6 | . | TRBV11-1 | CVSSDGQPGGSPLHF | TGTGTCAGCAGCGACGGACAGCCGGGGGGTTCACCCCTCCACTTT
. | TRBJ1-1 | . | TRBV6-8 | CASSYSPGTAFF | TGTGCCAGCAGTTACTCGCCAGGGACAGCTTTCTTT
once | TRBJ1-5 | . | TRBV5-1 | CASSPGTPGQPQHF | TGCGCCAGCAGCCCCGGGACCCCAGGGCAGCCCCAGCATTTT
once | TRBJ2-2 | . | TRBV6-8 | CASSPRAPTGELFF | TGTGCCAGCAGTCCCCGGGCCCCAACCGGGGAGCTGTTTTTT
. | TRBJ1-2 | . | TRBV11-3 | CASSLVVLGTDGYTF | TGTGCCAGCAGCTTAGTTGTTCTTGGGACTGATGGCTACACCTTC
. | TRBJ1-2 | . | TRBV6-8 | CASSYSSSYGYTF | TGTGCCAGCAGTTACTCGTCCAGCTATGGCTACACCTTC
once | TRBJ2-5 | TRBD2 | TRBV11-3 | CASSLGGIQKTQYF | TGTGCCAGCAGCTTGGGGGGGATACAAAAGACCCAGTACTTC
. | TRBJ2-7 | . | TRBV7-4 | CASSPGTSGEQYF | TGTGCCAGCAGCCCAGGGACAAGCGGTGAGCAGTACTTC
. | TRBJ1-3 | . | TRBV5-1 | CASSGDTTRGNTIYF | TGCGCCAGCAGCGGGGACACCACGCGGGGAAACACCATATATTTT
once | TRBJ1-2 | . | TRBV19 | CASSRGALYGYTF | TGTGCCAGTAGCCGGGGGGCCCTCTATGGCTACACCTTC
. | TRBJ1-1 | TRBD1 | TRBV6-8 | CASSLRTGNTEAFF | TGTGCCAGCAGCCTCAGGACAGGGAACACTGAAGCTTTCTTT
once | TRBJ1-1 | . | TRBV6-7 | CASRPATAYTEAFF | TGTGCCAGCAGACCTGCGACAGCCTACACTGAAGCTTTCTTT
. | TRBJ1-5 | . | TRBV11-3 | CASSLGLTANQPQHF | TGTGCCAGCAGCTTAGGTTTGACAGCCAATCAGCCCCAGCATTTT
. | TRBJ2-3 | . | TRBV11-3 | CASSSRAQGDTQYF | TGTGCCAGCAGCTCCCGGGCACAAGGGGATACGCAGTATTTT
. | TRBJ2-3 | TRBD2 | TRBV5-1 | CASSLLGLVVDTQYF | TGCGCCAGCAGCTTGTTGGGACTAGTGGTAGATACGCAGTATTTT
. | TRBJ2-2 | TRBD1 | TRBV15 | CATSDRGRAGELFF | TGTGCCACCAGTGACAGGGGAAGGGCCGGGGAGCTGTTTTTT
. | TRBJ1-6 | . | TRBV23-1 | CASSLGQYSPLHF | TGCGCCAGCAGCTTGGGCCAGTATTCACCCCTCCACTTT
. | TRBJ2-2 | . | TRBV6-8 | CASRLGTGELFF | TGTGCCAGCAGACTAGGGACCGGGGAGCTGTTTTTT
. | TRBJ1-1 | . | TRBV10-2 | CASREVSGGTQAFF | TGCGCCAGCAGGGAAGTCTCTGGAGGAACCCAAGCTTTCTTT
once | TRBJ2-3 | TRBD1 | TRBV19 | CASRTGVSTDTQYF | TGTGCCAGTAGGACAGGGGTAAGCACAGATACGCAGTATTTT
. | TRBJ2-5 | TRBD1 | TRBV11-3 | CASSLERRTGGGETQYF | TGTGCCAGCAGCTTGGAGCGACGGACAGGGGGTGGTGAGACCCAGTACTTC
. | TRBJ1-1 | TRBD1 | TRBV6-8 | CASSGQGAGDTEAFF | TGTGCCAGCAGCGGACAGGGGGCCGGGGACACTGAAGCTTTCTTT
. | TRBJ2-3 | . | TRBV19 | CASSTTVVSTDTQYF | TGTGCCAGTAGTACAACTGTTGTCAGCACAGATACGCAGTATTTT
. | TRBJ1-2 | TRBD1 | TRBV6-8 | CASSYSTDRGGYGYTF | TGTGCCAGCAGTTACTCTACTGACAGGGGGGGCTATGGCTACACCTTC
. | TRBJ2-2 | . | TRBV6-8 | CASSYVVLGNTGELFF | TGTGCCAGCAGTTATGTAGTACTTGGGAACACCGGGGAGCTGTTTTTT
. | TRBJ1-1 | . | TRBV7-6 | CARSLNGRRNTEAFF | TGTGCCAGAAGCTTGAATGGGAGAAGGAACACTGAAGCTTTCTTT
. | TRBJ1-3 | . | TRBV6-4 | CAISESVGFANTIYF | TGTGCCATCAGTGAGTCGGTGGGTTTTGCCAACACCATATATTTT
once | TRBJ1-1 | TRBD1 | TRBV23-1 | CASSQKQGRTEAFF | TGCGCCAGCAGCCAAAAACAGGGGCGGACTGAAGCTTTCTTT
. | TRBJ1-1 | . | TRBV19 | CASSITTMNTEAFF | TGTGCCAGTAGTATAACCACCATGAACACTGAAGCTTTCTTT
. | TRBJ1-1 | . | TRBV7-4 | CTGAARNRTEAFF | TGTACAGGAGCGGCGCGAAATAGGACTGAAGCTTTCTTT
. | TRBJ1-1 | TRBD1 | TRBV11-3 | CASSSQGASTEAFF | TGTGCCAGCAGCTCCCAGGGGGCGAGCACTGAAGCTTTCTTT
. | TRBJ2-5 | TRBD1 | TRBV19 | CASSTGTGNQETQYF | TGTGCCAGTAGTACCGGGACAGGGAACCAAGAGACCCAGTACTTC
. | TRBJ2-5 | TRBD1 | TRBV6-8 | CASSGQGAGSWETQYF | TGTGCCAGCAGTGGACAGGGGGCGGGTAGTTGGGAGACCCAGTACTTC
once | TRBJ2-7 | TRBD1 | TRBV18 | CASSPWDRGSYEQYF | TGTGCCAGCTCACCATGGGACAGGGGTTCCTACGAGCAGTACTTC
. | TRBJ1-1 | . | TRBV10-2 | CASSPTITEAFF | TGCGCCAGCAGTCCAACAATCACTGAAGCTTTCTTT
. | TRBJ2-7 | . | TRBV6-8 | CASRLEGIHEQYF | TGTGCCAGCCGCCTTGAAGGAATCCACGAGCAGTACTTC
once | TRBJ1-4 | . | TRBV19 | CASSTSGFSEKLFF | TGTGCCAGTAGTACCTCGGGGTTCAGTGAAAAACTGTTTTTT
. | TRBJ2-3 | TRBD2 | TRBV5-1 | CASSLDGTNTDTQYF | TGCGCCAGCAGCTTGGACGGGACTAACACAGATACGCAGTATTTT